The 27 T cell receptor beta chains presented below share a single source sample, sequenced in a study of beta chain features in type 1 diabetes (dated by TCRdb to the late 2010s). General study outcomes and caveats: A moderate but significant shortening of TCRB CDR3 length was observed in type 1 diabetes patients in all four CD4+ subsets.

Their target antigens are unknown. Library preparation was by the immunoSEQ multiplex PCR assay. All of the isolated RNA was reverse transcribed with the High Capacity cDNA Reverse Transcription Kit, so expressed TCRB transcripts were sequenced. As stored in TCRdb, this immuneACCESS dataset retains in-frame rearrangements with V and J assigned. A fraction of the clones does not appear; measured against another copy, unresolved V genes explain less than half of the discrepancy, and the remainder lacks a known reason. This sample has about 710,000 clones in its table, and about 14% of those were observed once. The top ten clones comprise around 0.04% of the sample. Sequencing input: naive CD4+ T cells from blood. Sample cell subset or site, as interpreted from the label and publication: true naive CD4+ T cells. Receptors were obtained from a man aged 18 to 30 with type 1 diabetes.

J is TRBJ2-2 and V is TRBV9; possibly TRBD1 for D (5 bases). With 2 bases removed from V and 8 bases from J, the gap between germline ends came to 13 bases. The CDR3 spans 14 residues. The germline V gene encodes CDR1 SGDLS and CDR2 YYNGEE. CDR3 sequence: CASSVFGHSGELFF. DNA for the CDR3: TGTGCCAGCAGCGTCTTCGGACACTCAGGGGAGCTGTTTTTT.

Only a few counts were recorded for this clone. The chain links TRBV18 to TRBJ1-5, with unresolved D. CDR3 length: 13 residues. CDR1 is KGHSH, CDR2 LQKENI, per germline. The V and J ends lost 3 bases and 5 bases respectively, with 8 bases between them. Here the CDR3 DNA reads TGTGCCAGCTCACCGGCGACTCATCAGCCCCAGCATTTT. Its translation: CASSPATHQPQHF.

V usage is TRBV29-1 and J usage is TRBJ2-4; D call uncertain. The V end lost 4 bases, the J end lost 8 bases, and 15 bases lay between the germline ends. The CDR3 is 13 amino acids. The germline gives CDR1 SQVTM, CDR2 ANQGSEA. Here the CDR3 reads CSVGAQPGDIQYF. The CDR3, as DNA: TGCAGCGTTGGGGCGCAGCCTGGGGACATTCAGTACTTC. Full variable domain (outside the CDR3, taken from reference TRBV29-1 and TRBJ2-4): SAVISQKPSRDICQRGTSLTIQCQVDSQVTMMFWYRQQPGQSLTLIATANQGSEATYESGFVIDKFPISRPNLTFSTLTVSNMSPEDSSIYLCSVGAQPGDIQYFGAGTRLSVL.

This clone was counted a few times. J is TRBJ1-4 and V is TRBV6-5; no reliable D call. CDR3 size: 15 residues. The V end was cut by 4 bases, the J end by 3 bases, with 12 bases between. Germline-derived CDR1 and CDR2 are MNHEY and SVGAGI. The CDR3 region has the DNA TGTGCCAGCAGTTTTACCGTGAAGGCTAATGAAAAACTGTTTTTT. Translation gives CASSFTVKANEKLFF.

This clone was detected ten times or more. CDR3 nucleotide sequence: TGTGCCACCAGCAGGGGTGGGTTGGTAAACATTCAGTACTTC. Residues: CATSRGGLVNIQYF. The chain carries TRBV15 and TRBJ2-4; the D is unclear. The length of the CDR3 is 14 residues. The V end was cut by 3 bases, the J end by 6 bases, with 12 bases between. Germline V lookup: CDR1 LNHNV, CDR2 YYDKDF (reference sequence).

As concerns this clone: Distinct nucleotide sequences in the sample also encode this CDR3. The V and J genes are TRBV30 and TRBJ1-3; no reliable D call. Germline lookup yields CDR1 GTSNPN and CDR2 SVGIG (reference sequence). Trimming stripped 0 bases from V and 2 bases from J, with 8 bases between. This CDR3 is 14 amino acids long. The CDR3 coding sequence is TGTGCCTGGAGTGTAGGCGCAGCTGGAAACACCATATATTTT. It yields the protein CAWSVGAAGNTIYF.

The chain employs TRBV9 and TRBJ2-7; the D call may be TRBD1 or TRBD2 (5 bases each). Trimming left V 2 bases short and J 2 bases short, with 11 bases between. Germline values: CDR1 SGDLS, CDR2 YYNGEE. This CDR3 region has 14 residues. The CDR3 nucleotides are TGTGCCAGCAGCGTCCGGGGCGAGGCCTACGAGCAGTACTTC. Translated, it gives CASSVRGEAYEQYF.

This clone showed up just a few times. The chain carries TRBV25-1 and TRBJ1-3; D gene unclear. Trimming took off 8 bases at V and 0 bases at J, with 11 bases between the two ends. The length of the CDR3 is 14 residues. The germline CDR1 and CDR2 sequences are MGHDK and SYGVNS. For the CDR3, the DNA is TGTGCCAGCTCCACCCCAGGCTCTGGAAACACCATATATTTT. This encodes CASSTPGSGNTIYF.

This clone appeared a few times. The V and J genes are TRBV18 and TRBJ2-1; D is unclear. Germline CDR1 KGHSH, CDR2 LQKENI. The V end lost 3 bases, the J end lost 4 bases, and 13 bases lay between the germline ends. The CDR3 consists of 15 residues. CDR3: CASSPVPGRYNEQFF. CDR3 nucleotide sequence: TGTGCCAGCTCACCCGTCCCGGGCCGTTACAATGAGCAGTTCTTC. Complete variable domain (other parts from reference TRBV18 and TRBJ2-1): NAGVMQNPRHLVRRRGQEARLRCSPMKGHSHVYWYRQLPEEGLKFMVYLQKENIIDESGMPKERFSAEFPKEGPSILRIQQVVRGDSAAYFCASSPVPGRYNEQFFGPGTRLTVL.

The chain couples TRBV9 to TRBJ2-3, with D possibly called TRBD1 or TRBD2 (5 bases each). Germline loops: CDR1 SGDLS, CDR2 YYNGEE. The CDR3 loop spans 15 amino acids. The ends were cut back, 5 bases at V and 0 bases at J, with 13 bases in the middle. The CDR3 DNA is TGTGCCAGCAGGGTGCAGGGAGTTAGCACAGATACGCAGTATTTT. This codes for CASRVQGVSTDTQYF.

J is TRBJ2-2 and V is TRBV18, with a weak D call TRBD1 (5 bases). The CDR3 contains 15 residues. Trimming took off 3 bases at V and 1 base at J, with 9 bases between the two ends. Germline CDR1 and CDR2: KGHSH and LQKENI. CDR3 bases: TGTGCCAGCTCACCGGTAGGGGAGAACACCGGGGAGCTGTTTTTT. It codes for CASSPVGENTGELFF.

This chain joins TRBV6-1 and TRBJ2-1; TRBD2 aligns across 8 bases. With 7 bases clipped from V and 5 bases from J, the junction kept 7 bases outside the gene matches. CDR1 and CDR2 from the germline V gene are MNHNS and SASEGT. There are 14 residues in the CDR3. The CDR3 sequence: CASNGGGRHNEQFF. The DNA for the CDR3 is TGTGCCAGCAATGGCGGGGGGAGGCACAATGAGCAGTTCTTC.

The chain is built from TRBV4-3 and TRBJ2-1; 9 positions agree with TRBD1. There are 18 residues in the CDR3. Germline-derived CDR1 and CDR2 are LGHNA and YSLEER. V lost 0 bases, J lost 4 bases, and 10 bases stayed unmatched. The CDR3 protein is CASSQDEVGQGRYNEQFF. CDR3 in DNA: TGCGCCAGCAGCCAAGATGAGGTCGGACAGGGGCGATACAATGAGCAGTTCTTC.

This clone showed up just a few times. This chain joins TRBV7-9 and TRBJ1-1, with D possibly matching TRBD1 (5 bases). Looked up from germline, CDR1 is SEHNR and CDR2 is FQNEAQ (reference sequence). There are 14 residues in the CDR3. Trimming removed 3 bases at V and 3 bases at J, with 11 bases between. As DNA, the CDR3 is TGTGCCAGCAGCTTGAGCGGGGCTTACACTGAAGCTTTCTTT. This codes for CASSLSGAYTEAFF.

This clone was recorded a few times. This chain uses TRBV4-2 with TRBJ2-1, with TRBD2 matching 10 bases. Germline CDR1 LGHNA, CDR2 YNFKEQ. This CDR3 comprises 17 residues. V was clipped by 0 bases and J by 7 bases; unmatched bases: 9. The CDR3 protein is CASSQENGLAVPNEQFF. The CDR3 nucleotides are TGTGCCAGCAGCCAAGAGAACGGACTAGCGGTCCCGAATGAGCAGTTCTTC.

The chain has TRBV28 and TRBJ1-2; TRBD1 aligns across 7 bases. Per the germline V gene, CDR1 is MDHEN and CDR2 is SYDVKM. The CDR3 runs 12 residues. With V trimmed by 8 bases and J by 8 bases, 8 bases remained unmatched. The CDR3 DNA follows: TGTGCCAGCCGCAAACAGGGGCGCGGCTACACCTTC. Protein sequence: CASRKQGRGYTF.

The gene calls are TRBV7-8 and TRBJ2-2; D possibly matches TRBD1 or TRBD2 (6 bases each). The V end was cut by 5 bases, the J end by 0 bases, with 16 bases between. Germline assignment: CDR1 SGHVS and CDR2 FQNEAQ. The CDR3 covers 17 residues. In nucleotides, the CDR3 is TGTGCCAGCAGCCCTAGGATGGGGGGCCCGAACACCGGGGAGCTGTTTTTT. Its protein product is CASSPRMGGPNTGELFF.

V gene TRBV7-2 combines with J gene TRBJ2-3; TRBD2 aligns across 8 bases. There are 16 residues in the CDR3. V was clipped by 1 base and J by 6 bases; unmatched bases: 9. Germline assignment: CDR1 SGHTA and CDR2 FQGNSA. The CDR3 coding sequence is TGTGCCAGCAGCTTAGTTCGAAGCGGGAGAGGTGATACGCAGTATTTT. Translation: CASSLVRSGRGDTQYF.

The rearrangement links TRBV10-3 to TRBJ1-2, with a tentative D call TRBD1 (5 bases). CDR1 and CDR2 (germline): ENHRY, SYGVKD. Trimming cost V 6 bases and J 7 bases, with 12 bases left between them. The CDR3 runs 12 residues. The CDR3 protein is CAISERGVGYTF. Here the CDR3 DNA reads TGTGCCATCAGCGAAAGGGGAGTTGGCTACACCTTC.

This rearrangement joins TRBV28 to TRBJ2-7; 7 positions agree with TRBD1. Unmatched junction bases numbered 10, after V lost 5 bases and J lost 0 bases. Looked up from germline, CDR1 is MDHEN and CDR2 is SYDVKM. The CDR3 totals 16 residues. CDR3 loop: CASSIVGGDSSYEQYF. As DNA, the CDR3 is TGTGCCAGCAGTATAGTCGGTGGGGACAGCTCCTACGAGCAGTACTTC.

The genes are TRBV2 and TRBJ2-1, with a weak D call TRBD1 (6 bases). In germline, CDR1 is SNHLY, CDR2 FYNNEI. Trimming removed 0 bases at V and 9 bases at J, with 15 bases between. The CDR3 extends over 15 amino acids. The CDR3: CASSEAGALGGEQFF. The DNA of the CDR3 is TGTGCCAGCAGTGAAGCGGGGGCTCTCGGAGGTGAGCAGTTCTTC.

This chain links TRBV30 with TRBJ2-7, with D tentatively TRBD2 (5 bases). V lost 2 bases and J lost 0, with 11 bases in between. Germline CDR1 GTSNPN, CDR2 SVGIG (reference sequence). The CDR3 has 14 residues. In DNA form, the CDR3 reads TGTGCCTGGAGTCCCGGGGTGGGCTCCTACGAGCAGTACTTC. Its protein is CAWSPGVGSYEQYF.

The chain employs TRBV5-6 and TRBJ1-4; no definite D call. This CDR3 contains 11 residues. The germline CDR1 and CDR2 sequences are SGHDT and YYEEEE. Trimming removed 2 bases at V and 8 bases at J, with 4 bases between. In nucleotides, the CDR3 is TGTGCCAGCAGCTTCGGGGAAAAACTGTTTTTT. This gives the protein CASSFGEKLFF.

The rearrangement uses TRBV6-5 and TRBJ2-7; perhaps TRBD1 as D (6 bases). V lost 1 base and J 5 bases, leaving 9 bases between the germline ends. In germline, CDR1 is MNHEY, CDR2 SVGAGI. This CDR3 region has 13 residues. The DNA of the CDR3 is TGTGCCAGCAGTTACTATGGGGGCGACGAGCAGTACTTC. It translates to CASSYYGGDEQYF.

This clone was found a few times. The rearrangement joins TRBV5-1 to TRBJ2-7; the D gene is possibly TRBD1 (6 bases). Between the trimmed V and J ends, which lost 4 bases and 2 bases, there was a span of 16 bases. The CDR3 is 15 amino acids. CDR1 is SGHRS and CDR2 is YFSETQ in the germline V gene. The CDR3 region is CASSPPDRPAYEQYF. CDR3 bases: TGCGCCAGCAGCCCGCCCGACAGGCCGGCCTACGAGCAGTACTTC.

The chain employs TRBV4-2 and TRBJ2-1; D is tentatively TRBD1 or TRBD2 (6 bases each). CDR1 is LGHNA, CDR2 YNFKEQ, per germline. The V end lost 0 bases, the J end lost 9 bases, and 18 bases lay between the germline ends. This CDR3 is built from 16 residues. CDR3 in amino acids: CASSQEGRGDAVEQFF. In DNA, the CDR3 is TGTGCCAGCAGCCAAGAGGGTAGGGGGGACGCTGTTGAGCAGTTCTTC.

A few counts support this clone. The sample holds other DNA sequences that translate to the same CDR3. The chain couples TRBV5-1 to TRBJ1-1; the D is unclear. This CDR3 region has 13 residues. Germline-derived CDR1 and CDR2 are SGHRS and YFSETQ. V dropped 2 bases and J dropped 2 bases, with 7 bases sitting between them. Written as DNA, the CDR3 is TGCGCCAGCAGCTTCGGCAGTAACACTGAAGCTTTCTTT. The encoded protein is CASSFGSNTEAFF.